The 17 T cell receptor beta chains below were found in one sample sequenced in a study of blood T cell repertoires in COVID-19. Using immunoSEQ multiplex PCR, the repertoire was profiled, and TCRdb retains in-frame clones only, with some absent. The sample lists around 70,000 clones, roughly 75% occurring once. What was sequenced was peripheral blood. The receptor source for this set is a human donor in a cohort sampled during active COVID-19.

This chain connects TRBV6-6 to TRBJ2-5; 9 bases agree with TRBD1. V was pared by 5 bases and J by 5 bases, with 9 bases of the junction left unmatched. CDR3 length: 15 amino acids. Germline V CDR1 and CDR2: MNHNY, SVGAGI (reference sequence). In DNA, the CDR3 is TGTGCCAGCAGTCCCCGGGACAGGGCCGTGGAGACCCAGTACTTC. Translated, it gives CASSPRDRAVETQYF.

This chain links TRBV4-1 with TRBJ1-1; D is perhaps TRBD1 (5 bases). The length of the CDR3 is 15 residues. The germline gives CDR1 MGHRA, CDR2 YSYEKL. The V gene lost 0 bases and the J gene lost 0 bases, with 8 bases spanning the gap. For the CDR3, the DNA is TGCGCCAGCAGCCAAGAGTTACAGGTGAACACTGAAGCTTTCTTT. Residues: CASSQELQVNTEAFF.

There are a few counts of this clone. This sequence joins TRBV6-4 and TRBJ1-2; a possible D gene is TRBD1 (5 bases). V gave up 3 bases and J gave up 4 bases, with 9 bases separating them. The CDR3 extends over 13 amino acids. Germline CDR1 reads MRHNA; CDR2 reads SNTAGT. The DNA of the CDR3 is TGTGCCAGCAGTGAGGACATCGGCTATGGCTACACCTTC. Its protein is CASSEDIGYGYTF.

CDR3 sequence: CASSFVTRGGNTEAFF. The CDR3, as DNA: TGTGCCAGCAGTTTTGTGACTCGGGGGGGGAACACTGAAGCTTTCTTT. V is TRBV27 and J is TRBJ1-1; possible D gene TRBD1, 5 bases. The CDR3 spans 16 residues. With 3 bases removed from V and 1 base from J, the gap between germline ends came to 15 bases. Per germline, CDR1 MNHEY and CDR2 SMNVEV (reference sequence).

The rearrangement joins TRBV5-1 to TRBJ1-4, with 7 bases that match TRBD1. V dropped 2 bases and J dropped 5; count of bases not matched to a gene: 3. The CDR3 contains 14 residues. From germline, CDR1 is SGHRS and CDR2 YFSETQ. Written as DNA, the CDR3 is TGCGCCAGCAGCTTAAAAGGGGGCAATGAAAAACTGTTTTTT. Encoded protein: CASSLKGGNEKLFF.

The chain joins TRBV7-9 to TRBJ1-6; TRBD1 agrees at 7 bases. This CDR3 has 17 residues. Per germline, CDR1 SEHNR and CDR2 FQNEAQ (reference sequence). V lost 5 bases to trimming and J lost 7 bases; unmatched junction nucleotides: 14. Written as DNA, the CDR3 is TGTGCCAGCAGCCAGATCACCCGGACAGGTGTAAATTCACCCCTCCACTTT. It translates to CASSQITRTGVNSPLHF.

This rearrangement joins TRBV7-9 to TRBJ1-1, with a tentative D call TRBD1 (5 bases). In germline, CDR1 is SEHNR, CDR2 FQNEAQ (reference sequence). The CDR3 extends over 12 amino acids. V lost 10 bases and J 6 bases, leaving 15 bases between the germline ends. The DNA for the CDR3 is TGTGCCATCAAGGCGGGGGTGGCTGAAGCTTTCTTT. Its protein product is CAIKAGVAEAFF.

The J gene is TRBJ1-5, the V gene TRBV10-2, with 7 bases lining up with TRBD1. The CDR3 length is 13 residues. The V segment lost 5 bases and the J segment 5 bases; nucleotides outside the gene matches: 3. The germline V gene has CDR1 WSHSY and CDR2 SAAADI. The CDR3 is CASSSDRDQPQHF. The DNA for the CDR3 is TGCGCCAGCAGTTCCGACAGGGATCAGCCCCAGCATTTT.

The J gene is TRBJ1-2, the V gene TRBV18; no definite D call. Germline loops: CDR1 KGHSH, CDR2 LQKENI. The V and J ends lost 0 bases and 3 bases respectively, with 14 bases between them. This CDR3 has 16 residues. As DNA, the CDR3 is TGTGCCAGCTCACCACCGAGCTTGGGCAGTGACTATGGCTACACCTTC. Translating it yields CASSPPSLGSDYGYTF.

The chain couples TRBV2 to TRBJ1-4; D gene ambiguous. CDR1 and CDR2 from the germline V gene are SNHLY and FYNNEI. The CDR3 spans 16 residues. The V end lost 7 bases, the J end lost 3 bases, and 18 bases lay between the germline ends. CDR3 protein: CASTLDFPSPNEKLFF. In DNA form, the CDR3 reads TGTGCCAGCACCCTGGACTTTCCATCACCTAATGAAAAACTGTTTTTT.

This chain links TRBV5-5 with TRBJ1-6, with TRBD1 identical over 8 bases. This CDR3 region has 15 residues. With 1 base clipped from V and 6 bases from J, the junction kept 3 bases outside the gene matches. Germline CDR1 and CDR2: SGHKS and YYEKEE (reference sequence). The CDR3 reads CASSLYQGANSPLHF. CDR3 DNA sequence: TGTGCCAGCAGCTTGTATCAGGGGGCTAATTCACCCCTCCACTTT. Looking up the rest from reference TRBV5-5 and TRBJ1-6 gives the full variable domain: DAGVTQSPTHLIKTRGQQVTLRCSPISGHKSVSWYQQVLGQGPQFIFQYYEKEERGRGNFPDRFSARQFPNYSSELNVNALLLGDSALYLCASSLYQGANSPLHFGNGTRLTVT.

There are a few counts of this clone. V and J are TRBV2 and TRBJ2-1, with 8 bases identical to TRBD2. Germline V gene data show CDR1 as SNHLY and CDR2 as FYNNEI. V dropped 5 bases and J dropped 2; count of bases not matched to a gene: 5. The CDR3 length is 15 residues. This chain's CDR3 is CASSLVAGPYNEQFF. The CDR3 coding sequence is TGTGCCAGCAGTTTAGTAGCGGGGCCCTACAATGAGCAGTTCTTC.

The genes are TRBV7-2 and TRBJ1-6; a possible D gene is TRBD1 (5 bases). Germline lookup yields CDR1 SGHTA and CDR2 FQGNSA. The CDR3 is 18 amino acids. V was clipped by 1 base and J by 0 bases, with 13 bases between them. The CDR3 sequence: CASSLVYRTSSYNSPLHF. In DNA form, the CDR3 reads TGTGCCAGCAGCTTAGTATACAGGACGAGCTCCTATAATTCACCCCTCCACTTT.

This chain uses TRBV7-2 with TRBJ2-6, with D unclear. There are 14 residues in the CDR3. Germline V gene sequence: CDR1 SGHTA, CDR2 FQGNSA. V gave up 1 base and J gave up 1 base, with 2 bases separating them. CDR3 nucleotides: TGTGCCAGCAGCTTAGTATCTGGGGCCAACGTCCTGACTTTC. Amino acids: CASSLVSGANVLTF.

The chain joins TRBV2 to TRBJ2-7; tentatively, D is TRBD2 (6 bases). Germline lookup yields CDR1 SNHLY and CDR2 FYNNEI. V lost 4 bases to trimming and J lost 6 bases, with 10 bases between them. This CDR3 is 12 amino acids long. The CDR3 here is CASSVLRGEQYF. CDR3 sequence (DNA): TGTGCCAGCAGTGTGTTGCGGGGCGAGCAGTACTTC.

The rearrangement uses TRBV19 and TRBJ2-3; the match to TRBD2 covers 10 bases. Germline V lookup: CDR1 LNHDA, CDR2 SQIVND (reference sequence). Trimming removed 4 bases from V and 0 bases from J; junction bases left unmatched: 1. This CDR3 contains 15 residues. CDR3 in DNA: TGTGCCAGTAGTACTAGCGGGAGCAGCACAGATACGCAGTATTTT. It translates to CASSTSGSSTDTQYF.

This clone was detected only once. J is TRBJ2-1 and V is TRBV12-3 or TRBV12-4; a possible D gene is TRBD1 (6 bases). The CDR3 is made up of 13 amino acids. The germline V and J ends were trimmed by 1 base and 8 bases, with 9 bases remaining between them. The CDR3 coding sequence is TGTGCCAGCAGTTTAGTTGGGGGCGATGAGCAGTTCTTC. It yields the protein CASSLVGGDEQFF.